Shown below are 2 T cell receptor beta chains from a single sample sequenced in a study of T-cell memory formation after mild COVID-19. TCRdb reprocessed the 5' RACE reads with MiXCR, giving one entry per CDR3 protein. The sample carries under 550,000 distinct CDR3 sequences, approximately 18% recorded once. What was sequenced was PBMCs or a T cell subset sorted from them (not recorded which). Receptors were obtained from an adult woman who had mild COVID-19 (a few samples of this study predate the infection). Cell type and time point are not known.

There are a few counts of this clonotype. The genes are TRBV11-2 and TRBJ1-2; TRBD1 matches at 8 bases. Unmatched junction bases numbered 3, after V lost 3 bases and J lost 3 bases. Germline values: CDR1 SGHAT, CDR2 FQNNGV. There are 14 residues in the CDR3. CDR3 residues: CASSFDRGDYGYTF. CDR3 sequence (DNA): TGTGCCAGCAGCTTTGACAGGGGAGACTATGGCTACACCTTC. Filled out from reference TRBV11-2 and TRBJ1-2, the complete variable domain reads EAGVAQSPRYKIIEKRQSVAFWCNPISGHATLYWYQQILGQGPKLLIQFQNNGVVDDSQLPKDRFSAERLKGVDSTLKIQPAKLEDSAVYLCASSFDRGDYGYTFGSGTRLTVV.

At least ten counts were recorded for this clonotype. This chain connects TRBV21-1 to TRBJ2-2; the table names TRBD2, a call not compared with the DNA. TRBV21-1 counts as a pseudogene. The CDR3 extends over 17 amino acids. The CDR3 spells CASSKVAGTSETGELFF. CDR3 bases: TGTGCCAGCAGCAAAGTAGCGGGGACTAGCGAAACCGGGGAGCTGTTTTTT.